A single sample gave rise to the 30 T cell receptor beta chains below, sequenced in a study of blood T cell repertoires in COVID-19. TCRdb keeps only in-frame clones here, not all; method: immunoSEQ multiplex PCR. The data hold almost 200,000 clones, with roughly 90% observed a single time. Sequenced input: peripheral blood. All receptors come from a woman in her seventies with acute or convalescent COVID-19.

V and J are TRBV2 and TRBJ2-3, with D perhaps matching TRBD2 (6 bases). There are 14 residues in the CDR3. The V and J ends lost 4 bases and 6 bases respectively, with 14 bases between them. CDR1 and CDR2 (germline): SNHLY, FYNNEI. CDR3 nucleotides: TGTGCCAGCAGTGTTGGTATTGGGGGGGATACGCAGTATTTT. Translation: CASSVGIGGDTQYF.

This clone appeared a single time. The sample has other DNA sequences that encode this CDR3 too. The gene calls are TRBV7-3 and TRBJ2-5, with D perhaps matching TRBD2 (6 bases). From germline, CDR1 is SGHTA and CDR2 FQGTGA. With 5 bases removed from V and 5 bases from J, the gap between germline ends came to 12 bases. The CDR3 loop spans 13 amino acids. CDR3 loop: CASSPGRSETQYF. In nucleotides, the CDR3 is TGTGCCAGCAGCCCCGGGAGATCCGAGACCCAGTACTTC. The variable domain in full, with the rest retrieved from reference TRBV7-3 and TRBJ2-5, is GAGVSQTPSNKVTEKGKYVELRCDPISGHTALYWYRQSLGQGPEFLIYFQGTGAADDSGLPNDRFFAVRPEGSVSTLKIQRTERGDSAVYLCASSPGRSETQYFGPGTRLLVL.

J is TRBJ2-2 and V is TRBV27, with D tentatively TRBD1 (5 bases). CDR1 and CDR2 from the germline V gene are MNHEY and SMNVEV (reference sequence). V shed 6 bases and J shed 5 bases, with 16 bases lying between them. The CDR3 consists of 15 residues. The CDR3 sequence is CASRLNWGGTGELFF. The CDR3 DNA sequence: TGTGCCAGCAGGCTCAATTGGGGCGGTACCGGGGAGCTGTTTTTT.

In its sample, this clone was seen once. The chain is built from TRBV28 and TRBJ2-7, with D uncertain. The CDR3 length is 13 residues. V dropped 9 bases and J dropped 3 bases, with 15 bases sitting between them. Germline V gene lookup returns CDR1 MDHEN and CDR2 SYDVKM. CDR3 coding DNA: TGTGCCAGTATAGGTGGGCTCCGCTACGAGCAGTACTTC. Translating it yields CASIGGLRYEQYF.

The rearrangement links TRBV6-5 to TRBJ1-1; weak D call: TRBD1 (6 bases). The CDR3 has 15 amino acids. V gave up 2 bases and J gave up 6 bases, with 16 bases separating them. CDR1 MNHEY and CDR2 SVGAGI come from the germline V gene. CDR3 amino acids: CASSYDVKGVPEAFF. The CDR3 DNA follows: TGTGCCAGCAGTTACGACGTCAAGGGGGTTCCTGAAGCTTTCTTT.

This clone was observed once. The V call is TRBV5-1, the J call TRBJ1-2; TRBD1 matches 8 bases. The V gene's germline CDR1 is SGHRS and CDR2 YFSETQ. The CDR3 has 15 residues. Trimming removed 3 bases from V and 8 bases from J; junction bases left unmatched: 12. The CDR3 region has the DNA TGCGCCAGCAGCTACCAGGGGGCTAGGGAACGCGGCTACACCTTC. Its translation: CASSYQGARERGYTF.

The rearrangement joins TRBV3-1 (or the pseudogene TRBV3-2) to TRBJ2-2, with TRBD2 identical over 8 bases. Germline CDR1 reads LGHDT; CDR2 reads YNNKEL (reference sequence). The V segment lost 1 base and the J segment 3 bases; nucleotides outside the gene matches: 7. CDR3 length: 17 residues. CDR3 sequence reads: CASSQVSVGGDTGELFF. The CDR3 DNA sequence: TGTGCCAGCAGCCAAGTGTCCGTCGGGGGGGACACCGGGGAGCTGTTTTTT.

The chain recombines TRBV18 with TRBJ1-4; D might be TRBD1 (6 bases). V lost 6 bases, J lost 0 bases, and 11 bases lay in between. In germline, CDR1 is KGHSH, CDR2 LQKENI. This CDR3 has 15 residues. For the CDR3, the DNA is TGTGCCAGCTCGTCGGGACATTCAACTAATGAAAAACTGTTTTTT. Protein sequence: CASSSGHSTNEKLFF.

The V gene is TRBV18, the J gene TRBJ1-4; D unresolved. The CDR3 spans 15 residues. The ends were cut back, 5 bases at V and 1 base at J, with 11 bases in the middle. From germline, CDR1 is KGHSH and CDR2 LQKENI. In DNA, the CDR3 is TGTGCCAGCTCAACCGCCCGGGGAACTAATGAAAAACTGTTTTTT. It is translated as CASSTARGTNEKLFF. The full variable domain, completed using reference TRBV18 and TRBJ1-4, is NAGVMQNPRHLVRRRGQEARLRCSPMKGHSHVYWYRQLPEEGLKFMVYLQKENIIDESGMPKERFSAEFPKEGPSILRIQQVVRGDSAAYFCASSTARGTNEKLFFGSGTQLSVL.

This clone was observed a few times. The chain combines TRBV2 with TRBJ2-2; D may be TRBD1 (6 bases). From germline, CDR1 is SNHLY and CDR2 FYNNEI. The V end was cut by 6 bases, the J end by 5 bases, with 10 bases between. The CDR3 covers 13 residues. The CDR3 DNA reads as TGTGCCAGCAGCGCGAGGGGGACCGGGGAGCTGTTTTTT. Its protein is CASSARGTGELFF.

This clone was picked up one time. The rearrangement uses TRBV12-3 or TRBV12-4 and TRBJ2-7; D gene ambiguous. The CDR3 sequence is 12 residues long. V lost 3 bases and J lost 3, with 6 bases in between. Written as DNA, the CDR3 is TGTGCCAGCAGTTTTCGGAGCTACGAGCAGTACTTC. Encoded protein: CASSFRSYEQYF.

Regarding this clone: One end of the junction does not line up with germline, which may come from a read error. The chain couples TRBV7-7 to TRBJ2-1; maybe TRBD2 (6 bases). Germline values: CDR1 SSHAT, CDR2 FNYEAQ (reference sequence). The CDR3 extends over 15 amino acids. CDR3 amino acids: CASSLLAGWDNEQFF. The CDR3 DNA is TGTGCTAGCAGCTTACTCGCGGGGTGGGACAATGAGCAGTTCTTC.

This clone was detected once. The chain is built from TRBV25-1 and TRBJ2-1, with 9 bases fitting TRBD2. V was pared by 3 bases and J by 4 bases, with 13 bases of the junction left unmatched. In germline, CDR1 is MGHDK, CDR2 SYGVNS. This CDR3 contains 18 residues. CDR3 protein: CASSDYSRASGIYNEQFF. Here the CDR3 DNA reads TGTGCCAGCAGTGACTACTCTAGGGCTAGCGGGATTTACAATGAGCAGTTCTTC.

This clone occurred a few times. The genes are TRBV7-2 and TRBJ2-7, with 12 nucleotides matching TRBD2. The CDR3 covers 20 residues. Germline-derived CDR1 and CDR2 are SGHTA and FQGNSA. With V trimmed by 0 bases and J by 0 bases, 12 bases remained unmatched. CDR3 region: CASSLAPASGRALISYEQYF. The CDR3 region has the DNA TGTGCCAGCAGCTTAGCGCCGGCTAGCGGGAGGGCCCTTATCTCCTACGAGCAGTACTTC.

The rearrangement links TRBV10-3 to TRBJ2-3; TRBD2 aligns across 13 bases. In germline, CDR1 is ENHRY, CDR2 SYGVKD. V lost 6 bases to trimming and J lost 2 bases; unmatched junction nucleotides: 17. This CDR3 contains 20 residues. CDR3 DNA: TGTGCCATCAGAGCTTCGTCGGGACTAGCGGGAACCAGCCCCACAGATACGCAGTATTTT. The encoded protein is CAIRASSGLAGTSPTDTQYF.

The V call is TRBV6-5, the J call TRBJ2-7; D possibly corresponds to TRBD2 (6 bases). Trimming cost V 6 bases and J 3 bases, with 18 bases left between them. The CDR3 is made up of 15 amino acids. Germline V gene sequence: CDR1 MNHEY, CDR2 SVGAGI. The CDR3 region is CASSSDPAGNYEQYF. In DNA form, the CDR3 reads TGTGCCAGCAGCTCCGACCCGGCGGGAAACTACGAGCAGTACTTC.

Notes on this clone: This same CDR3 is encoded by further DNA sequences in the sample. V and J are TRBV10-3 and TRBJ1-1; 8 bases fit TRBD1. The V gene's germline CDR1 is ENHRY and CDR2 SYGVKD. J lost 3 bases, V lost 8 bases, and 5 bases had no gene match. CDR3 length: 13 amino acids. CDR3 DNA: TGTGCCATCCGGACAGGGAGGGACACTGAAGCTTTCTTT. Translation: CAIRTGRDTEAFF.

This clone was detected once. The chain links TRBV15 to TRBJ2-5; D is possibly TRBD2 (5 bases). CDR1 and CDR2 (germline): LNHNV, YYDKDF (reference sequence). CDR3 length: 16 amino acids. With 1 base removed from V and 5 bases from J, the gap between germline ends came to 17 bases. CDR3 DNA: TGTGCCACCAGCAGAGGCCCCACAGCCTCGGGGGAGACCCAGTACTTC. Encoded protein: CATSRGPTASGETQYF. Complete variable domain (other parts from reference TRBV15 and TRBJ2-5): DAMVIQNPRYQVTQFGKPVTLSCSQTLNHNVMYWYQQKSSQAPKLLFHYYDKDFNNEADTPDNFQSRRPNTSFCFLDIRSPGLGDTAMYLCATSRGPTASGETQYFGPGTRLLVL.

V usage is TRBV9 and J usage is TRBJ2-5; D is possibly TRBD2 (6 bases). This CDR3 has 15 amino acids. Germline V CDR1 and CDR2: SGDLS, YYNGEE. Trimming left V 2 bases short and J 2 bases short, with 13 bases between. In nucleotides, the CDR3 is TGTGCCAGCAGCGTGGGACTCCAAGCTCAAGAGACCCAGTACTTC. This gives the protein CASSVGLQAQETQYF.

V and J are TRBV5-1 and TRBJ2-7; 7 bases are a match to TRBD1. This CDR3 region has 14 residues. Germline V CDR1 and CDR2: SGHRS, YFSETQ. J gave up 6 bases and V 3 bases, and 9 bases lay outside the gene matches. The CDR3 loop reads CASSSEPRQGEQYF. CDR3 DNA sequence: TGCGCCAGCAGCTCGGAGCCCCGACAGGGCGAGCAGTACTTC.

The rearrangement joins TRBV7-2 to TRBJ2-6; D is perhaps TRBD2 (5 bases). The ends were cut back, 5 bases at V and 4 bases at J, with 18 bases in the middle. CDR1 and CDR2 from the germline V gene are SGHTA and FQGNSA. The CDR3 is made up of 17 amino acids. The CDR3 DNA is TGTGCCAGCAGCCCCCGGGTCCTAGCAACGGGGGCCAACGTCCTGACTTTC. Translating it yields CASSPRVLATGANVLTF.

CDR3 sequence reads: CASSSSRETQYF. CDR3 in DNA: TGTGCCAGCTCAAGCTCAAGAGAGACCCAGTACTTC. The V and J genes are TRBV18 and TRBJ2-5; D uncertain. The germline V gene has CDR1 KGHSH and CDR2 LQKENI. V gave up 5 bases and J gave up 4 bases, with 8 bases separating them. The CDR3 is made up of 12 amino acids.

This rearrangement joins TRBV19 to TRBJ1-2; weak D call: TRBD1 (6 bases). Trimming cost V 8 bases and J 4 bases, with 14 bases left between them. The CDR3 is made up of 13 amino acids. The germline V gene encodes CDR1 LNHDA and CDR2 SQIVND (reference sequence). CDR3 protein: CASAPRGTYGYTF. For the CDR3, the DNA is TGTGCCAGTGCCCCTAGGGGGACCTATGGCTACACCTTC.

This clone was seen a single time. This chain connects TRBV5-6 to TRBJ2-5, with D maybe TRBD1 (6 bases). The CDR3 contains 13 residues. CDR1 is SGHDT, CDR2 YYEEEE, per germline. V lost 3 bases and J 5 bases, leaving 11 bases between the germline ends. CDR3 coding DNA: TGTGCCAGCAGCTATACAGGGTACGAGACCCAGTACTTC. The encoded protein is CASSYTGYETQYF.

CDR3 coding DNA: TGTGCCAGCAGCGATACAGGGAAACAGCCCCAGCATTTT. This gives the protein CASSDTGKQPQHF. The J gene is TRBJ1-5, the V gene TRBV7-2; tentative D call: TRBD1 (6 bases). The germline CDR1 and CDR2 sequences are SGHTA and FQGNSA. Trimming removed 5 bases from V and 7 bases from J, with 12 bases in between. The CDR3 has 13 amino acids.

V gene TRBV6-5 combines with J gene TRBJ2-2; D not certain. The length of the CDR3 is 13 residues. The ends were cut back, 6 bases at V and 4 bases at J, with 9 bases in the middle. Germline CDR1 reads MNHEY; CDR2 reads SVGAGI. DNA of the CDR3: TGTGCCAGCAGCATCCCCCCCACCGGGGAGCTGTTTTTT. Translation gives CASSIPPTGELFF.

The rearrangement uses TRBV2 and TRBJ2-5, with D unresolved. In germline, CDR1 is SNHLY, CDR2 FYNNEI. The CDR3 consists of 13 residues. Trimming removed 2 bases from V and 6 bases from J, with 10 bases in between. The CDR3 sequence: CASSETVRQTQYF. CDR3 nucleotide sequence: TGTGCCAGCAGTGAAACAGTCCGACAGACCCAGTACTTC.

The V call is TRBV29-1, the J call TRBJ2-7, with TRBD1 as a possible D gene (5 bases). The CDR3 is 12 residues long. V shed 7 bases and J shed 4 bases, with 14 bases lying between them. Germline CDR1 is SQVTM and CDR2 is ANQGSEA. The CDR3 region has the DNA TGCAGCGCCCGAACAGGTCCATACGAGCAGTACTTC. This sequence encodes CSARTGPYEQYF.

This clone was counted many times. The chain employs TRBV24-1 and TRBJ1-5; unclear D gene. The germline V gene has CDR1 KGHDR and CDR2 SFDVKD. There are 13 residues in the CDR3. Trimming removed 4 bases from V and 6 bases from J, with 9 bases in between. The DNA of the CDR3 is TGTGCCACCAGTGACGGGAGCGGTCAGCCCCAGCATTTT. This encodes CATSDGSGQPQHF.

The chain links TRBV2 to TRBJ1-6, with no clear D. Trimming took 6 bases from V and 9 from J, leaving 12 bases between them. CDR3 length: 13 residues. Germline V gives CDR1 SNHLY, CDR2 FYNNEI. The CDR3 sequence: CASRGVEGSPLHF. CDR3 in DNA: TGTGCCAGCAGGGGCGTAGAGGGTTCACCCCTCCACTTT.